The T cell receptor (beta chain) described here comes from a study of shared clonotypes between healthy human individuals. Germline lookup yields CDR1 LGHNT and CDR2 FRNRAP. The V gene lost 2 bases and the J gene lost 1 base, with 17 bases spanning the gap. CDR3 length: 17 amino acids. Some clones are missing from TCRdb's copy, which holds only in-frame ones; the method was immunoSEQ multiplex PCR. The table lists some 2,000,000 clones, around 96% of them singletons. The naive CD8 population came from CD45RO-negative cells selected for CCR7, without terminally differentiated effector memory CD45RA+ cells.

This receptor was taken from a man aged 18 to 29 in good health. The sample comprised naive CD8+ T cells sorted from blood. The V and J genes are TRBV12-5 and TRBJ1-2, with a possible D match to TRBD1 (6 bases). CDR3 bases: TGTGCTAGTGGTTTGCCAACACAGGGTGGACTTAACTATGGCTACACCTTC. It codes for CASGLPTQGGLNYGYTF. Complete variable domain (other parts from reference TRBV12-5 and TRBJ1-2): DARVTQTPRHKVTEMGQEVTMRCQPILGHNTVFWYRQTMMQGLELLAYFRNRAPLDDSGMPKDRFSAEMPDATLATLKIQPSEPRDSAVYFCASGLPTQGGLNYGYTFGSGTRLTVV.